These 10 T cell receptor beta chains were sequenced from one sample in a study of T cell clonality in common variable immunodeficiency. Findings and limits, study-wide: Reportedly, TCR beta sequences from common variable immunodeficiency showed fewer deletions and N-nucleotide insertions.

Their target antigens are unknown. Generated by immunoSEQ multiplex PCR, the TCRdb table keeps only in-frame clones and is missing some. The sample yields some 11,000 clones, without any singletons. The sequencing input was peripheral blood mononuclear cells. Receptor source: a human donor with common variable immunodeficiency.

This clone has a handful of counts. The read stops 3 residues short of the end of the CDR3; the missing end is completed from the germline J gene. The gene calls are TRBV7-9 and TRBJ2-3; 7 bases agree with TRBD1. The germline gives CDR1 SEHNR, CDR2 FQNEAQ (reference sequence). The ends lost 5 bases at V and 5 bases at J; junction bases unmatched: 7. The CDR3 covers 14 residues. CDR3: CASSVQGDIDTQYF. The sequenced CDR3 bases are TGTGCCAGCAGCGTTCAGGGGGACATAGATACG.

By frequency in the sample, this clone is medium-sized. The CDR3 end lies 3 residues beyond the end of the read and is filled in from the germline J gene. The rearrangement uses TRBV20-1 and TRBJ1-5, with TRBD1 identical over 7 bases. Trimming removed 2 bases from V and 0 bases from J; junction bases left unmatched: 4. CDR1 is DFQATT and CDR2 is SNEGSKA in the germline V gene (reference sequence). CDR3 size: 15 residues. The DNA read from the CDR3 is TGCAGTGCTAGACAGGGACAGAATAGCAATCAGCCC. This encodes CSARQGQNSNQP. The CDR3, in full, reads CSARQGQNSNQPQHF.

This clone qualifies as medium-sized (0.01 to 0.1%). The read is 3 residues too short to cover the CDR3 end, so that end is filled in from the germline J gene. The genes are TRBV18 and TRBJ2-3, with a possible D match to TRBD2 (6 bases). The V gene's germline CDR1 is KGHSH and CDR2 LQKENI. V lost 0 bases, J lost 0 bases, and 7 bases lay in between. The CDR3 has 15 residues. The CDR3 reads CASSPPGGSTDTQYF. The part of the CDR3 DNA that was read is TGTGCCAGCTCACCACCGGGGGGAAGCACAGATACG. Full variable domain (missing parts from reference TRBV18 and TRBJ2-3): NAGVMQNPRHLVRRRGQEARLRCSPMKGHSHVYWYRQLPEEGLKFMVYLQKENIIDESGMPKERFSAEFPKEGPSILRIQQVVRGDSAAYFCASSPPGGSTDTQYFGPGTRLTVL.

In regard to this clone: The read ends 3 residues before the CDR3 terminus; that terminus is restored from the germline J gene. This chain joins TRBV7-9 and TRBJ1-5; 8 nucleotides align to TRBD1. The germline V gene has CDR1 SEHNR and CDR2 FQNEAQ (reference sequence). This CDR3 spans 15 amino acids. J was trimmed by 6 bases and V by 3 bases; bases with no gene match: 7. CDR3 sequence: CASSFDGQGAQPQHF. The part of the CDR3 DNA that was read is TGTGCCAGCAGCTTCGACGGACAGGGCGCTCAGCCC.

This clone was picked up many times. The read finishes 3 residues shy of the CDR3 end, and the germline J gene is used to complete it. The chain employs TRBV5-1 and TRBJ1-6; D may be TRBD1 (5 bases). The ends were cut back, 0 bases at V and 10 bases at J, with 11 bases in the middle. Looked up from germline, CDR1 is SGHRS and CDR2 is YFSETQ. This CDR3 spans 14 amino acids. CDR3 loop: CASSLGSGASPLHF. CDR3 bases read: TGCGCCAGCAGCTTGGGAAGTGGGGCGTCACCC.

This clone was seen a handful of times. The CDR3 bases that were read are TGTGCCAGCAGCTCCTTACAGGGGGTTCAAGAGACC. Its translation is CASSSLQGVQET. The whole CDR3 reads CASSSLQGVQETQYF. The rearrangement uses TRBV7-9 and TRBJ2-5; 8 bases fit TRBD1. The read comes to an end 3 residues before the CDR3 does, leaving the germline J gene to fill in the end. The germline CDR1 and CDR2 sequences are SEHNR and FQNEAQ (reference sequence). With 4 bases clipped from V and 2 bases from J, the junction kept 6 bases outside the gene matches. The CDR3 has 15 residues.

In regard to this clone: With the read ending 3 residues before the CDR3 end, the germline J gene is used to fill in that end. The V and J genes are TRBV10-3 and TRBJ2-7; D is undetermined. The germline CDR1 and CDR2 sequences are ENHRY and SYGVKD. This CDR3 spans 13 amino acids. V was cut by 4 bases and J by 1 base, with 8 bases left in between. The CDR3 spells CAISVTESYEQYF. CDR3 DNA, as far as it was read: TGTGCCATCAGTGTAACAGAATCCTACGAG.

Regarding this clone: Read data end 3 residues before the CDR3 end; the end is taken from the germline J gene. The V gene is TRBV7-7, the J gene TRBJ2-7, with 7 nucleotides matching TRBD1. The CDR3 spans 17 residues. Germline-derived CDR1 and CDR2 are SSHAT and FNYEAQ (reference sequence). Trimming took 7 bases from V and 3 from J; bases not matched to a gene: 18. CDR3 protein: CASTLNYFRDSLYEQYF. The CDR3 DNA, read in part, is TGTGCCAGCACCCTTAACTATTTCCGGGACAGCCTCTACGAG.

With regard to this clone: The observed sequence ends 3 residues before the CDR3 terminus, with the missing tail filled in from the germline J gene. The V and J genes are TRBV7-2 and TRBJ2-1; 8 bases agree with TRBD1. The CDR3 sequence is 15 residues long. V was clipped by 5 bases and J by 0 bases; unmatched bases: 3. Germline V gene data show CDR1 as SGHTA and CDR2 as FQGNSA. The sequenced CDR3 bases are TGTGCCAGCAGCCCGACAGGGGACTCCTACAATGAG. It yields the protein CASSPTGDSYNE. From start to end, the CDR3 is CASSPTGDSYNEQFF. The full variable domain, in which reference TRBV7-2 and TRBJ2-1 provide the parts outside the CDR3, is GAGVSQSPSNKVTEKGKDVELRCDPISGHTALYWYRQSLGQGLEFLIYFQGNSAPDKSGLPSDRFSAERTGGSVSTLTIQRTQQEDSAVYLCASSPTGDSYNEQFFGPGTRLTVL.

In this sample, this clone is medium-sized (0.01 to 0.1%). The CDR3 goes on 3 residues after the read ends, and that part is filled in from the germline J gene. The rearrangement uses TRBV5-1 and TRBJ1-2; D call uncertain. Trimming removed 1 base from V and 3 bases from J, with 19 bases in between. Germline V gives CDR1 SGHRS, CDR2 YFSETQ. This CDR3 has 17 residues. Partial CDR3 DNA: TGCGCCAGCAGCTTGACGGGTGGAGCGCTCCTGGACTATGGC. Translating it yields CASSLTGGALLDYG. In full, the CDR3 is CASSLTGGALLDYGYTF.